This entry is about one T cell receptor (beta chain). The data originate from a study of blood T cell repertoires in COVID-19. Across the study: Nucleic acid was either cDNA or gDNA, and it came from T cells, B-cell-depleted T cells, or PBMCs.

Authors' processing steps: Estimation of nucleated cell counts relied on the amplification of reference gene primers. Profiled with immunoSEQ multiplex PCR; TCRdb holds only in-frame clones, not every one. From that table come the V and J calls and clone size; the DNA was used to work out D and trimming. Among roughly 79,000 clones listed, 84% were seen once. The CDR3 consists of 14 residues. The J segment lost 7 bases and the V segment lost 0 bases, leaving 6 bases of the junction unmatched. The V gene's germline CDR1 is GTSNPN and CDR2 SVGIG (reference sequence). This sequence joins TRBV30 and TRBJ2-7, with TRBD1 matching 10 bases. The sequenced sample was peripheral blood. The clonotype originates from a middle-aged man with acute or convalescent COVID-19. Written as DNA, the CDR3 is TGTGCCTGGAGTGTACAGGACAGGGGGTGGGAGCAGTACTTC. This gives the protein CAWSVQDRGWEQYF. Combining the CDR3 with reference TRBV30 and TRBJ2-7 gives the whole variable domain SQTIHQWPATLVQPVGSPLSLECTVEGTSNPNLYWYRQAAGRGLQLLFYSVGIGQISSEVPQNLSASRPQDRQFILSSKKLLLSDSGFYLCAWSVQDRGWEQYFGPGTRLTVT.